A single sample is the source of the 20 T cell receptor beta chains below, sequenced in a study of T cell responses to AZD1222 COVID-19 vaccine. Assay: immunoSEQ multiplex PCR; the TCRdb copy retains only in-frame clones and omits some. Among 80,000 to 100,000 clones, approximately 90% were seen once, and the ten largest hold approximately 10%. The input for sequencing was peripheral blood, taken 28 days after the second AZD1222 dose. These receptors originate from an adult who received the AZD1222 COVID-19 vaccine.

The genes are TRBV29-1 and TRBJ1-5, with a possible D match to TRBD1 (5 bases). CDR3 length equals 13 residues. The germline V gene encodes CDR1 SQVTM and CDR2 ANQGSEA. V lost 4 bases to trimming and J lost 4 bases, with 11 bases between them. The CDR3 spells CSVGREGNQPQHF. CDR3 nucleotide sequence: TGCAGCGTTGGCAGGGAAGGGAATCAGCCCCAGCATTTT.

The chain carries TRBV20-1 and TRBJ1-5, with 8 bases aligning to TRBD1. The V and J ends lost 3 bases and 8 bases, in that order; junction bases with no gene match: 12. The CDR3 has 15 residues. CDR1 is DFQATT and CDR2 is SNEGSKA in the germline V gene (reference sequence). The CDR3 DNA follows: TGCAGTGCTAGTCATCTCACCGACAGGGGTGAGCCCCAGCATTTT. Its translation: CSASHLTDRGEPQHF.

This sequence joins TRBV5-4 and TRBJ2-7; 7 bases map to TRBD1. The germline V gene encodes CDR1 SGHNT and CDR2 YYREEE (reference sequence). The CDR3 is made up of 14 amino acids. The trim removed 3 bases at V and 3 bases at J, leaving 6 bases unmatched. The CDR3 loop is CASSSGRGFYEQYF. The CDR3 bases are TGTGCCAGCAGCTCAGGCAGGGGGTTCTACGAGCAGTACTTC.

This rearrangement joins TRBV5-4 to TRBJ2-5; 10 bases match TRBD2. V was clipped by 0 bases and J by 5 bases; unmatched bases: 10. The CDR3 consists of 17 residues. Germline CDR1 and CDR2: SGHNT and YYREEE (reference sequence). CDR3: CASSLGIGTSGTETQYF. In nucleotides, the CDR3 is TGTGCCAGCAGCTTGGGCATTGGAACTAGCGGGACGGAGACCCAGTACTTC.

V and J are TRBV24-1 and TRBJ1-5; D not certain. The CDR3 is made up of 15 amino acids. V was clipped by 4 bases and J by 0 bases, with 9 bases between them. Germline V gene lookup returns CDR1 KGHDR and CDR2 SFDVKD. The CDR3 reads CATSDSGPSNQPQHF. The CDR3 nucleotides read TGTGCCACCAGTGACTCTGGGCCTAGCAATCAGCCCCAGCATTTT.

V and J are TRBV19 and TRBJ1-5; D uncertain. Trimming stripped 6 bases from V and 5 bases from J, with 11 bases between. This CDR3 comprises 13 residues. CDR1 LNHDA and CDR2 SQIVND come from the germline V gene (reference sequence). The CDR3 region is CASSPLGYQPQHF. In DNA, the CDR3 is TGTGCCAGTAGCCCTCTGGGGTATCAGCCCCAGCATTTT.

The sample holds a few counts of this clone. The chain recombines TRBV28 with TRBJ1-4; a possible D gene is TRBD1 (5 bases). CDR3 length: 14 amino acids. Trimming shortened V by 7 bases and J by 0 bases, and 9 bases separated the two germline ends. CDR1 and CDR2 from the germline V gene are MDHEN and SYDVKM. CDR3 DNA sequence: TGTGCCAGCACATCGGGGGCAACTAATGAAAAACTGTTTTTT. It is translated as CASTSGATNEKLFF.

The count of this clone is one. V usage is TRBV30 and J usage is TRBJ2-3; D ambiguous. Deletions cut 0 bases from V and 5 bases from J, with 15 bases between. Germline CDR1 GTSNPN, CDR2 SVGIG (reference sequence). The CDR3 totals 15 residues. DNA of the CDR3: TGTGCCTGGAGTGTCACAAGCAGGTTAGGAGATACGCAGTATTTT. It codes for CAWSVTSRLGDTQYF.

The chain recombines TRBV6-5 with TRBJ1-1, with a tentative D call TRBD1 (6 bases). CDR1 and CDR2 (germline): MNHEY, SVGAGI. Trimming left V 7 bases short and J 0 bases short, with 12 bases between. The CDR3 totals 14 residues. This CDR3 reads CASMRQGLNTEAFF. The CDR3 DNA reads TGTGCCAGCATGCGGCAGGGGCTGAACACTGAAGCTTTCTTT.

The chain couples TRBV6-1 to TRBJ1-5, with D unclear. The CDR3 is 14 amino acids. In germline, CDR1 is MNHNS, CDR2 SASEGT. Trimming took 1 base from V and 6 from J, leaving 10 bases between them. In DNA, the CDR3 is TGTGCCAGCAGTGAAGGGGGTGGTTTTCAGCCCCAGCATTTT. Translating gives CASSEGGGFQPQHF.

With respect to this clone: An end of the junction does not agree with germline; a read error may underlie this. The chain joins TRBV18 to TRBJ2-3; 15 bases fit TRBD2. The CDR3 contains 14 residues. Germline V gene lookup returns CDR1 KGHSH and CDR2 LQKENI. The CDR3 nucleotides read TGTGCCAGCTCCTACGATCCGAGGACTAGCGGGGGGGATTTT. It encodes CASSYDPRTSGGDF.

This clone was found a few times. This chain uses TRBV4-2 with TRBJ1-1, with a possible D match to TRBD1 (6 bases). The CDR3 consists of 16 residues. Trimming took 0 bases from V and 5 from J, leaving 16 bases between them. Germline V lookup: CDR1 LGHNA, CDR2 YNFKEQ. The CDR3 protein is CASSQEAGRGTTEAFF. CDR3 nucleotides: TGTGCCAGCAGCCAAGAAGCAGGAAGGGGGACGACTGAAGCTTTCTTT.

This chain links TRBV20-1 with TRBJ1-3; 10 bases map to TRBD1. The germline gives CDR1 DFQATT, CDR2 SNEGSKA (reference sequence). The CDR3 sequence is 12 residues long. V gave up 3 bases and J gave up 14 bases; unmatched junction bases: 7. The CDR3 spells CSASRAGTGVYF. CDR3 DNA sequence: TGCAGTGCTAGTAGGGCCGGGACAGGGGTATATTTT.

The chain joins TRBV27 to TRBJ2-1; 11 bases are a match to TRBD2. CDR1 MNHEY and CDR2 SMNVEV come from the germline V gene (reference sequence). V dropped 5 bases and J dropped 6; count of bases not matched to a gene: 6. The length of the CDR3 is 15 residues. The CDR3 reads CASSPGTSGPNEQFF. The DNA for the CDR3 is TGTGCCAGCAGTCCCGGGACTAGCGGCCCCAATGAGCAGTTCTTC.

The V gene is TRBV2, the J gene TRBJ2-2; 9 nucleotides line up with TRBD2. Trimming cost V 10 bases and J 4 bases; bases outside gene matches: 7. Germline V gene lookup returns CDR1 SNHLY and CDR2 FYNNEI. The CDR3 is made up of 14 amino acids. DNA for the CDR3: TGTGCCACCTATCGCGGGGGGGCCACCGGGGAGCTGTTTTTT. Its protein product is CATYRGGATGELFF.

The chain uses TRBV19 and TRBJ1-5; D may be TRBD1 (5 bases). The CDR3 is 15 amino acids. V gave up 3 bases and J gave up 7 bases, with 16 bases separating them. From germline, CDR1 is LNHDA and CDR2 SQIVND (reference sequence). In DNA form, the CDR3 reads TGTGCCAGTAGTATGCGGAGGGACTCCGGACAGCCCCAGCATTTT. As protein: CASSMRRDSGQPQHF.

CDR3 sequence reads: CASSPLWTSGEETQYF. CDR3 sequence (DNA): TGTGCCAGCAGCCCGCTTTGGACTAGCGGGGAAGAGACCCAGTACTTC. The chain joins TRBV4-2 to TRBJ2-5, with 12 bases that match TRBD2. Trimming at V came to 4 bases and at J to 3 bases, leaving 6 bases not matched to a gene. Germline lookup yields CDR1 LGHNA and CDR2 YNFKEQ. The CDR3 loop spans 16 amino acids.

CDR3 sequence reads: CASSRSGTSSYEQYF. As DNA, the CDR3 is TGTGCCAGCAGCCGGAGCGGGACCAGCTCCTACGAGCAGTACTTC. J is TRBJ2-7 and V is TRBV7-8, with 7 bases aligning to TRBD2. Germline loops: CDR1 SGHVS, CDR2 FQNEAQ. V was pared by 5 bases and J by 0 bases, with 7 bases of the junction left unmatched. The CDR3 contains 15 residues.

J is TRBJ1-2 and V is TRBV5-1; D uncertain. Trimming left V 0 bases short and J 5 bases short, with 5 bases between. The CDR3 loop spans 12 amino acids. Germline CDR1 and CDR2: SGHRS and YFSETQ. The CDR3 DNA reads as TGCGCCAGCAGCTTGGAAAGATATGGCTACACCTTC. Translated: CASSLERYGYTF.

V is TRBV5-1 and J is TRBJ1-1; 8 nucleotides match TRBD1. CDR1 is SGHRS, CDR2 YFSETQ, per germline. V lost 0 bases, J lost 4 bases, and 5 bases stayed unmatched. The CDR3 sequence is 15 residues long. DNA of the CDR3: TGCGCCAGCAGCTTGGGGGCAGGGGGCATCACTGAAGCTTTCTTT. It yields the protein CASSLGAGGITEAFF. The variable domain in full, with the rest retrieved from reference TRBV5-1 and TRBJ1-1, is KAGVTQTPRYLIKTRGQQVTLSCSPISGHRSVSWYQQTPGQGLQFLFEYFSETQRNKGNFPGRFSGRQFSNSRSEMNVSTLELGDSALYLCASSLGAGGITEAFFGQGTRLTVV.